One sample yielded the 31 T cell receptor beta chains listed below, sequenced in a study of blood T cell repertoires in COVID-19. Some clones are missing from TCRdb's copy, which holds only in-frame ones; the method was immunoSEQ multiplex PCR. The table lists about 140,000 clones, over 75% of them singletons. Sequences were obtained from PBMCs or T cells enriched from blood (not recorded which). The receptors here all came from a woman in her forties or fifties who had recovered from COVID-19.

The chain employs TRBV5-1 and TRBJ1-1, with D perhaps matching TRBD1 (5 bases). This CDR3 has 13 residues. Germline V gene data show CDR1 as SGHRS and CDR2 as YFSETQ. Trimming pared 2 bases from V and 4 bases from J, leaving 9 bases between. The CDR3 coding sequence is TGCGCCAGCAGCTTTGACAGCGCCACTGAAGCTTTCTTT. This gives the protein CASSFDSATEAFF.

The rearrangement uses TRBV19 and TRBJ2-7, with 10 positions matching TRBD2. There are 13 residues in the CDR3. The germline V gene encodes CDR1 LNHDA and CDR2 SQIVND (reference sequence). Losses at the gene ends were 11 bases for V and 5 bases for J; bases not matched to a gene: 9. CDR3 bases: TGTGCCTCTCGACTAGCGGGCGGAAACGAGCAGTACTTC. This gives the protein CASRLAGGNEQYF.

V is TRBV28 and J is TRBJ2-1, with 7 bases that match TRBD2. This CDR3 has 15 amino acids. Germline V gives CDR1 MDHEN, CDR2 SYDVKM. Trimming cost V 5 bases and J 4 bases; bases outside gene matches: 8. CDR3: CASSPVLAEYNEQFF. The CDR3 DNA reads TGTGCCAGCAGTCCTGTGCTAGCGGAGTACAATGAGCAGTTCTTC.

The CDR3 sequence: CAISEPGTGPYTLHF. The DNA for the CDR3 is TGTGCCATCAGTGAGCCCGGGACAGGACCTTACACCCTCCACTTT. V usage is TRBV10-3 and J usage is TRBJ1-6; 8 bases fit TRBD1. The CDR3 covers 15 residues. The V segment lost 2 bases and the J segment 14 bases; nucleotides outside the gene matches: 11. The germline V gene encodes CDR1 ENHRY and CDR2 SYGVKD.

The gene calls are TRBV18 and TRBJ2-5; 7 nucleotides line up with TRBD1. V lost 0 bases, J lost 2 bases, and 3 bases stayed unmatched. CDR3 size: 15 residues. Germline V CDR1 and CDR2: KGHSH, LQKENI. CDR3 sequence reads: CASSPPGQIQETQYF. The CDR3 bases are TGTGCCAGCTCACCACCGGGACAGATTCAAGAGACCCAGTACTTC.

The chain has TRBV18 and TRBJ1-6; D is possibly TRBD1 (5 bases). Germline V gene data show CDR1 as KGHSH and CDR2 as LQKENI. There are 15 residues in the CDR3. The V end lost 6 bases, the J end lost 7 bases, and 16 bases lay between the germline ends. The CDR3 DNA is TGTGCCAGCTCTTATGCGGGGCAAGGGAATTCACCCCTCCACTTT. Translated: CASSYAGQGNSPLHF.

The J gene is TRBJ1-2, the V gene TRBV25-1; D gene unclear. Germline loops: CDR1 MGHDK, CDR2 SYGVNS. Trimming took off 5 bases at V and 5 bases at J, with 9 bases between the two ends. This CDR3 contains 12 residues. CDR3 nucleotide sequence: TGTGCCAGCAGTAACAGTTTATATGGCTACACCTTC. It yields the protein CASSNSLYGYTF.

CDR3 in amino acids: CASSRTISGGQYF. DNA for the CDR3: TGTGCCAGCAGCCGTACCATTAGCGGAGGGCAGTACTTC. The V and J genes are TRBV5-8 and TRBJ2-7, with D possibly matching TRBD2 (6 bases). The CDR3 totals 13 residues. Germline V lookup: CDR1 SGHTS, CDR2 YDEGEE. V was shortened by 4 bases and J by 9 bases, with 17 bases between the two germline ends. Filled out from reference TRBV5-8 and TRBJ2-7, the complete variable domain reads EAGVTQSPTHLIKTRGQQATLRCSPISGHTSVYWYQQALGLGLQFLLWYDEGEERNRGNFPPRFSGRQFPNYSSELNVNALELEDSALYLCASSRTISGGQYFGPGTRLTVT.

The V gene is TRBV20-1, the J gene TRBJ2-3; no firm D call. Germline V gives CDR1 DFQATT, CDR2 SNEGSKA (reference sequence). This CDR3 has 14 amino acids. V was pared by 3 bases and J by 0 bases, with 10 bases between. For the CDR3, the DNA is TGCAGTGCTAGTCTCTCCGGGAGCACAGATACGCAGTATTTT. This codes for CSASLSGSTDTQYF.

This rearrangement joins TRBV7-9 to TRBJ1-5; 9 bases match TRBD1. Germline CDR1 reads SEHNR; CDR2 reads FQNEAQ (reference sequence). The CDR3 is 17 residues long. Germline trimming cut 1 base from V and 7 bases from J; bases unmatched to any gene: 11. CDR3 loop: CASSLVRADRGRQPQHF. DNA of the CDR3: TGTGCCAGCAGCTTAGTTAGGGCGGACAGGGGCAGGCAGCCCCAGCATTTT.

The chain has TRBV10-3 and TRBJ2-1; TRBD2 matches 12 bases. V was clipped by 5 bases and J by 9 bases; unmatched bases: 8. Germline loops: CDR1 ENHRY, CDR2 SYGVKD. This CDR3 spans 15 amino acids. DNA for the CDR3: TGTGCCATCAGTAAGACTAGCGGGAGTATTTCTGAGCAGTTCTTC. Translation gives CAISKTSGSISEQFF.

V usage is TRBV7-3 and J usage is TRBJ2-1, with 7 bases fitting TRBD2. This CDR3 has 15 residues. Trimming at V came to 1 base and at J to 7 bases, leaving 7 bases not matched to a gene. Germline V CDR1 and CDR2: SGHTA, FQGTGA. The CDR3 sequence: CASSLMGEGGNEQFF. In nucleotides, the CDR3 is TGTGCCAGCAGCTTAATGGGGGAGGGAGGGAATGAGCAGTTCTTC.

The V and J genes are TRBV2 and TRBJ1-5; the match to TRBD1 covers 8 bases. V was clipped by 6 bases and J by 7 bases; unmatched bases: 2. In germline, CDR1 is SNHLY, CDR2 FYNNEI. The CDR3 is 12 amino acids. CDR3 residues: CASRDREQPQHF. In DNA, the CDR3 is TGTGCCAGCAGGGACAGGGAACAGCCCCAGCATTTT. Filled out from reference TRBV2 and TRBJ1-5, the complete variable domain reads EPEVTQTPSHQVTQMGQEVILRCVPISNHLYFYWYRQILGQKVEFLVSFYNNEISEKSEIFDDQFSVERPDGSNFTLKIRSTKLEDSAMYFCASRDREQPQHFGDGTRLSIL.

This chain joins TRBV12-3 or TRBV12-4 and TRBJ2-7; tentatively, D is TRBD1 (5 bases). The CDR3 has 13 residues. V was cut by 5 bases and J by 6 bases, with 14 bases left in between. The CDR3 bases are TGTGCCAGCAGTCCTACAGGTGCGTTCGAGCAGTACTTC. It codes for CASSPTGAFEQYF.

V gene TRBV4-2 combines with J gene TRBJ1-5; 7 nucleotides line up with TRBD1. Germline values: CDR1 LGHNA, CDR2 YNFKEQ. The CDR3 extends over 19 amino acids. V was clipped by 0 bases and J by 5 bases; unmatched bases: 16. The CDR3 region has the DNA TGTGCCAGCAGCCAAGATATGCGGCGGCCAGGGGGTATCCATCAGCCCCAGCATTTT. Its protein product is CASSQDMRRPGGIHQPQHF.

The gene calls are TRBV3-1 (or the pseudogene TRBV3-2) and TRBJ2-1; TRBD2 matches at 10 bases. Germline CDR1 LGHDT, CDR2 YNNKEL (reference sequence). J lost 5 bases, V lost 1 base, and 8 bases had no gene match. CDR3 length equals 17 residues. CDR3 bases: TGTGCCAGCAGCCAAGTCCTAGCGGGGGTTACCCACAATGAGCAGTTCTTC. This encodes CASSQVLAGVTHNEQFF.

In its sample, this clone was seen a few times. The V and J genes are TRBV7-3 and TRBJ2-1; 7 nucleotides line up with TRBD1. V trimming: 1 base; J trimming: 6 bases; junction bases outside the gene matches: 0. The CDR3 runs to 13 residues. Germline values: CDR1 SGHTA, CDR2 FQGTGA. The CDR3 reads CASSLRQGNEQFF. As DNA, the CDR3 is TGTGCCAGCAGCTTAAGACAGGGCAATGAGCAGTTCTTC.

V gene TRBV27 combines with J gene TRBJ2-7; TRBD2 matches 9 bases. In germline, CDR1 is MNHEY, CDR2 SMNVEV (reference sequence). V lost 2 bases, J lost 4 bases, and 6 bases stayed unmatched. The CDR3 sequence is 15 residues long. The CDR3 sequence is CASSLVSGSIYEQYF. Here the CDR3 DNA reads TGTGCCAGCAGTTTAGTTAGCGGGAGTATTTACGAGCAGTACTTC.

V gene TRBV4-2 combines with J gene TRBJ1-3; weak D call: TRBD1 (5 bases). Trimming stripped 0 bases from V and 0 bases from J, with 12 bases between. The CDR3 length is 17 residues. The V gene's germline CDR1 is LGHNA and CDR2 YNFKEQ. CDR3 nucleotides: TGTGCCAGCAGCCAAGATCACAGGTCTTCCTCTGGAAACACCATATATTTT. Translating it yields CASSQDHRSSSGNTIYF.

This clone was seen a few times. The gene calls are TRBV11-2 and TRBJ2-3, with 10 positions matching TRBD2. V dropped 5 bases and J dropped 3; count of bases not matched to a gene: 8. CDR1 is SGHAT and CDR2 is FQNNGV in the germline V gene. The CDR3 consists of 16 residues. This CDR3 reads CASSLQRGGGTDTQYF. The CDR3, as DNA: TGTGCCAGCAGCCTACAGCGGGGGGGCGGGACAGATACGCAGTATTTT.

The V gene is TRBV27, the J gene TRBJ2-5, with 12 bases lining up with TRBD2. CDR3 size: 15 residues. Germline trimming cut 4 bases from V and 4 bases from J; bases unmatched to any gene: 4. Per germline, CDR1 MNHEY and CDR2 SMNVEV (reference sequence). The CDR3 reads CASSSPTSGGETQYF. The DNA of the CDR3 is TGTGCCAGCAGTTCCCCGACTAGCGGGGGAGAGACCCAGTACTTC.

This clone is a singleton in its sample. The CDR3 loop reads CASSPTWGLGTDTQYF. The CDR3 nucleotides are TGTGCCAGCAGCCCTACCTGGGGGCTCGGCACAGATACGCAGTATTTT. The V and J genes are TRBV11-2 and TRBJ2-3; perhaps TRBD1 as D (6 bases). V was clipped by 5 bases and J by 1 base, with 16 bases between them. This CDR3 spans 16 amino acids. Per the germline V gene, CDR1 is SGHAT and CDR2 is FQNNGV.

The chain carries TRBV4-1 and TRBJ2-5, with 12 nucleotides matching TRBD2. The CDR3 covers 17 residues. V dropped 1 base and J dropped 5; count of bases not matched to a gene: 8. Germline V lookup: CDR1 MGHRA, CDR2 YSYEKL. DNA for the CDR3: TGCGCCAGCAGCCAAGGGACTAGCGGGGTATCGGGGGAGACCCAGTACTTC. This codes for CASSQGTSGVSGETQYF.

V and J are TRBV10-3 and TRBJ1-1; tentative D call: TRBD1 (6 bases). This CDR3 is built from 15 residues. V gave up 5 bases and J gave up 2 bases, with 15 bases separating them. CDR1 is ENHRY and CDR2 is SYGVKD in the germline V gene. The CDR3 DNA sequence: TGTGCCATCAGTAGGGACACCCCAATAAACACTGAAGCTTTCTTT. Translation: CAISRDTPINTEAFF.

The chain links TRBV6-5 to TRBJ1-1; D is uncertain. The CDR3 covers 13 residues. V was shortened by 6 bases and J by 1 base, with 9 bases between the two germline ends. The V gene's germline CDR1 is MNHEY and CDR2 SVGAGI. CDR3 sequence reads: CASRVVGNTEAFF. For the CDR3, the DNA is TGTGCCAGCAGAGTTGTCGGGAACACTGAAGCTTTCTTT.

The table lists this clone with a few counts. The chain couples TRBV5-6 to TRBJ2-5; 7 bases fit TRBD2. The CDR3 loop spans 12 amino acids. The germline V gene encodes CDR1 SGHDT and CDR2 YYEEEE. V was pared by 8 bases and J by 2 bases, with 3 bases of the junction left unmatched. As DNA, the CDR3 is TGTGCCAGTGGGACTACACAAGAGACCCAGTACTTC. Translated: CASGTTQETQYF.

V is TRBV7-3 and J is TRBJ1-1, with TRBD1 as a possible D gene (5 bases). The CDR3 length is 13 residues. Per the germline V gene, CDR1 is SGHTA and CDR2 is FQGTGA. Deletions cut 3 bases from V and 0 bases from J, with 5 bases between. The CDR3 sequence: CASSFRVNTEAFF. The CDR3, as DNA: TGTGCCAGCAGCTTCAGGGTGAACACTGAAGCTTTCTTT.

The gene calls are TRBV28 and TRBJ2-7, with TRBD2 matching over 11 bases. Germline CDR1 MDHEN, CDR2 SYDVKM. The CDR3 has 13 amino acids. J lost 3 bases, V lost 8 bases, and 3 bases had no gene match. As DNA, the CDR3 is TGTGCCAGCGAGACTAGCGGGATCTACGAGCAGTACTTC. Its translation is CASETSGIYEQYF.

The chain employs TRBV6-5 and TRBJ1-1; D is perhaps TRBD1 (6 bases). The V end lost 7 bases, the J end lost 0 bases, and 15 bases lay between the germline ends. CDR1 and CDR2 from the germline V gene are MNHEY and SVGAGI. CDR3 size: 15 residues. The CDR3 is CASIGRGRMNTEAFF. Written as DNA, the CDR3 is TGTGCCAGCATTGGCAGGGGAAGGATGAACACTGAAGCTTTCTTT.

The chain recombines TRBV5-4 with TRBJ1-2; TRBD1 matches 7 bases. CDR1 is SGHNT and CDR2 is YYREEE in the germline V gene (reference sequence). V shed 4 bases, J shed 3 bases, and the junction held 6 bases outside the gene matches. This CDR3 comprises 14 residues. The CDR3 spells CASSLGDRDYGYTF. CDR3 DNA sequence: TGTGCCAGCAGCCTAGGCGACAGGGACTATGGCTACACCTTC.

The genes are TRBV9 and TRBJ2-2; TRBD2 might be the D (5 bases). V lost 0 bases and J lost 6, with 6 bases in between. Germline V CDR1 and CDR2: SGDLS, YYNGEE. The CDR3 runs 13 residues. The CDR3 region has the DNA TGTGCCAGCAGCGTAGACGGGGCCGGGGAGCTGTTTTTT. It codes for CASSVDGAGELFF.